The next 5 T cell receptor beta chains were all read from a single sample in a study of shared clonotypes between healthy human individuals. Using immunoSEQ multiplex PCR, the repertoire was profiled, and TCRdb retains in-frame clones only, with some absent. Of roughly 2.6 million clones listed, around nine tenths are singletons. The sample taken for sequencing was naive CD4+ T cells sorted from blood. Stated subset: CD45RA+ positively selected. These receptors were taken from a man aged 18 to 30 in good health.

This clone was seen a single time. The chain employs TRBV14 and TRBJ2-3; a possible D gene is TRBD2 (5 bases). The germline V and J ends were trimmed by 1 base and 7 bases, with 12 bases remaining between them. This CDR3 spans 14 amino acids. Germline values: CDR1 SGHDN, CDR2 FVKESK. Here the CDR3 reads CASSQGPGTNTQYF. CDR3 DNA: TGTGCCAGCAGCCAAGGTCCGGGAACTAATACGCAGTATTTT.

A remark on this clone: Relative to the germline gene, one junction end is altered; a read error may explain this. This chain joins TRBV29-1 and TRBJ1-2; 10 nucleotides line up with TRBD1. Per germline, CDR1 SQVTM and CDR2 ANQGSEA. The CDR3 totals 11 residues. The CDR3 sequence: CSGQGNYGYTF. Written as DNA, the CDR3 is TGTTCGGGACAGGGGAACTATGGCTACACCTTC.

V gene TRBV19 combines with J gene TRBJ2-1; a possible D gene is TRBD1 (5 bases). Between the trimmed V and J ends, which lost 3 bases and 8 bases, there was a span of 11 bases. The CDR3 totals 13 residues. Germline V gene sequence: CDR1 LNHDA, CDR2 SQIVND (reference sequence). CDR3 DNA sequence: TGTGCCAGTAGTATCATGGGGCAGCATGAGCAGTTCTTC. Protein sequence: CASSIMGQHEQFF.

This chain connects TRBV7-2 to TRBJ2-1; D not resolved. Looked up from germline, CDR1 is SGHTA and CDR2 is FQGNSA. V was pared by 5 bases and J by 8 bases, with 13 bases between. This CDR3 comprises 13 residues. The CDR3 is CASSPEPGYEQFF. Here the CDR3 DNA reads TGTGCCAGCAGCCCTGAGCCTGGGTATGAGCAGTTCTTC.

V gene TRBV5-1 combines with J gene TRBJ1-1; D is unresolved. The CDR3 contains 13 residues. Trimming removed 4 bases from V and 4 bases from J, with 11 bases in between. CDR1 SGHRS and CDR2 YFSETQ come from the germline V gene. CDR3 region: CASSPGSTTEAFF. The CDR3 nucleotides are TGCGCCAGCAGCCCTGGGTCCACCACTGAAGCTTTCTTT.